This T cell receptor beta chain came from a study of radiation and T cells in renal cell carcinoma. Turning to the study itself: Nephrectomy followed 15 Gy stereotactic body radiation by 4 weeks.

This CDR3 has 15 amino acids. V lost 0 bases and J lost 2, with 11 bases in between. The germline V gene encodes CDR1 KGHSH and CDR2 LQKENI. Study conclusions and caveats: Pretreatment tumor biopsies were lacking, so baseline clonotypes are unknown. Top tumor clonotypes rose in blood 2 weeks post-radiation, then contracted.

Points on this clone: Its antigen remains unknown.

TCRdb keeps only in-frame clones here, not all; method: immunoSEQ multiplex PCR. The table lists about 150,000 clones, roughly 87% of them singletons, with roughly 13% in the top ten. The time point here: blood 2 weeks post-SBRT. Treatment of the sample: 15 Gy SBRT to primary tumor, nephrectomy 4 weeks later. Radiation-treated patients gave blood at baseline, week 2 and week 4. The origin of this receptor is a woman aged 45 to 65 with renal cell carcinoma. The J gene is TRBJ2-7, the V gene TRBV18, with unresolved D. This specimen consisted of blood, obtained from a patient whose treatment included radiotherapy and nephrectomy. The CDR3 here is CASSPPTSVAYEQYF. The DNA of the CDR3 is TGTGCCAGCTCACCACCGACGTCGGTGGCCTACGAGCAGTACTTC.